Following are 16 T cell receptor beta chains from one sample sequenced in a study of blood T cell repertoires in COVID-19. This table comes from immunoSEQ multiplex PCR, and its TCRdb copy is limited to in-frame clones, with some not included. The sample records 90,000 to 100,000 clones, 85% being singletons. The sample was peripheral blood. The receptors come from a man at least 80 years old with acute or convalescent COVID-19.

This chain connects TRBV27 to TRBJ1-4, with D possibly matching TRBD1 (6 bases). The V end was cut by 5 bases, the J end by 6 bases, with 16 bases between. Germline CDR1 is MNHEY and CDR2 is SMNVEV (reference sequence). This CDR3 region has 15 residues. CDR3 loop: CASSQNRDNDEKLFF. For the CDR3, the DNA is TGTGCCAGCAGTCAAAACCGGGACAATGATGAAAAACTGTTTTTT.

This clone was seen a single time. The CDR3 DNA is TGCACCAGCAGGGCCGGGATTCCAAATGAAAAACTGTTTTTT. The encoded protein is CTSRAGIPNEKLFF. The V call is TRBV1, the J call TRBJ1-4. TRBV1 is shown as a pseudogene. The CDR3 sequence is 14 residues long.

V gene TRBV7-2 combines with J gene TRBJ2-1; possibly TRBD2 for D (6 bases). V was trimmed by 1 base and J by 0 bases, leaving 10 bases between them. This CDR3 is 16 amino acids long. Germline V CDR1 and CDR2: SGHTA, FQGNSA. CDR3 bases: TGTGCCAGCAGCTTAGAGACTAGACGCTCCTACAATGAGCAGTTCTTC. This gives the protein CASSLETRRSYNEQFF.

The V and J genes are TRBV19 and TRBJ1-5; D is unclear. This CDR3 contains 16 residues. V shed 1 base and J shed 0 bases, with 10 bases lying between them. Germline values: CDR1 LNHDA, CDR2 SQIVND (reference sequence). CDR3 residues: CASSIGEAYSNQPQHF. The CDR3, as DNA: TGTGCCAGTAGTATAGGAGAGGCTTATAGCAATCAGCCCCAGCATTTT.

The chain couples TRBV28 to TRBJ1-2, with 8 bases fitting TRBD1. The germline V gene encodes CDR1 MDHEN and CDR2 SYDVKM. J gave up 4 bases and V 6 bases, and 10 bases lay outside the gene matches. The CDR3 covers 15 residues. Here the CDR3 DNA reads TGTGCCAGCAGCCAATCGGACAGGGATCGCTATGGCTACACCTTC. Its translation: CASSQSDRDRYGYTF.

The chain carries TRBV12-3 or TRBV12-4 and TRBJ2-1; 9 nucleotides agree with TRBD2. Trimming took 6 bases from V and 9 from J; bases not matched to a gene: 6. This CDR3 region has 13 residues. CDR3 region: CASRVAGEAEQFF. CDR3 nucleotides: TGTGCCAGCAGGGTAGCGGGAGAAGCTGAGCAGTTCTTC.

The chain recombines TRBV6-5 with TRBJ2-1, with 9 bases that match TRBD1. The germline V gene has CDR1 MNHEY and CDR2 SVGAGI. Germline trimming cut 7 bases from V and 6 bases from J; bases unmatched to any gene: 7. There are 14 residues in the CDR3. The DNA for the CDR3 is TGTGCCAGCATCCTGGGACAGGGTAGCAATGAGCAGTTCTTC. It translates to CASILGQGSNEQFF.

This clone has just a few counts. The V call is TRBV5-1, the J call TRBJ2-7; D unresolved. Trimming removed 5 bases at V and 0 bases at J, with 12 bases between. Germline CDR1 SGHRS, CDR2 YFSETQ. The CDR3 covers 14 residues. CDR3 amino acids: CASSLGGNSYEQYF. The CDR3 DNA follows: TGCGCCAGCAGTCTTGGCGGAAACTCCTACGAGCAGTACTTC. The full variable domain, in which reference TRBV5-1 and TRBJ2-7 provide the parts outside the CDR3, is KAGVTQTPRYLIKTRGQQVTLSCSPISGHRSVSWYQQTPGQGLQFLFEYFSETQRNKGNFPGRFSGRQFSNSRSEMNVSTLELGDSALYLCASSLGGNSYEQYFGPGTRLTVT.

The chain has TRBV2 and TRBJ2-5; the match to TRBD1 covers 11 bases. The CDR3 loop spans 16 amino acids. In germline, CDR1 is SNHLY, CDR2 FYNNEI. The trim removed 6 bases at V and 2 bases at J, leaving 8 bases unmatched. Written as DNA, the CDR3 is TGTGCCAGCAGGTCCGGGACAGGGGGACAACAAGAGACCCAGTACTTC. It translates to CASRSGTGGQQETQYF.

This chain links TRBV19 with TRBJ2-7; 8 positions agree with TRBD1. After removal of 6 bases from V and 6 bases from J, the junction contained 10 bases not matched to a gene. Looked up from germline, CDR1 is LNHDA and CDR2 is SQIVND (reference sequence). The CDR3 has 14 amino acids. In DNA form, the CDR3 reads TGTGCCAGTAGAAGACAGGGGCCAAAGGCCGAGCAGTACTTC. It codes for CASRRQGPKAEQYF.

This rearrangement joins TRBV5-1 to TRBJ2-4; 9 nucleotides match TRBD1. The CDR3 has 15 amino acids. With 1 base clipped from V and 6 bases from J, the junction kept 5 bases outside the gene matches. Germline V gene data show CDR1 as SGHRS and CDR2 as YFSETQ. CDR3 loop: CASSLLQGAGNIQYF. The CDR3 coding sequence is TGCGCCAGCAGCTTGCTACAGGGGGCTGGAAACATTCAGTACTTC.

The chain employs TRBV24-1 and TRBJ2-7, with D perhaps matching TRBD1 (6 bases). Germline CDR1 is KGHDR and CDR2 is SFDVKD. Trimming took off 3 bases at V and 0 bases at J, with 14 bases between the two ends. There are 16 residues in the CDR3. The CDR3 loop reads CATSDPQRGNSYEQYF. The CDR3 DNA reads TGTGCCACCAGTGATCCTCAGAGGGGGAACTCCTACGAGCAGTACTTC.

V gene TRBV10-3 combines with J gene TRBJ2-3; 8 bases match TRBD2. The CDR3 contains 14 residues. V dropped 5 bases and J dropped 0; count of bases not matched to a gene: 1. Per germline, CDR1 ENHRY and CDR2 SYGVKD. The CDR3: CAISLAGSTDTQYF. DNA for the CDR3: TGTGCCATCAGTCTAGCGGGCAGCACAGATACGCAGTATTTT.

V is TRBV28 and J is TRBJ1-1, with D perhaps TRBD1 (6 bases). V was cut by 5 bases and J by 1 base, with 11 bases left in between. The V gene's germline CDR1 is MDHEN and CDR2 SYDVKM. The CDR3 contains 14 residues. The CDR3 loop reads CASSADRRNTEAFF. The CDR3 region has the DNA TGTGCCAGCAGTGCTGACAGGAGGAACACTGAAGCTTTCTTT.

The J gene is TRBJ2-1, the V gene TRBV3-1 (or the pseudogene TRBV3-2); 15 nucleotides align to TRBD2. The CDR3 is 16 residues long. V was pared by 1 base and J by 7 bases, with 2 bases of the junction left unmatched. Germline loops: CDR1 LGHDT, CDR2 YNNKEL (reference sequence). The CDR3 spells CASSQGGLAGGNEQFF. As DNA, the CDR3 is TGTGCCAGCAGCCAAGGGGGACTAGCGGGAGGTAATGAGCAGTTCTTC.

CDR3 bases: TGTGCCAGTAGTATTGAGGGCCAGTTAAGAGCACCCCTCCACTTT. Amino acid sequence: CASSIEGQLRAPLHF. V gene TRBV19 combines with J gene TRBJ1-6; D not certain. Trimming shortened V by 3 bases and J by 11 bases, and 17 bases separated the two germline ends. The CDR3 totals 15 residues. CDR1 is LNHDA, CDR2 SQIVND, per germline (reference sequence). The full variable domain, completed using reference TRBV19 and TRBJ1-6, is DGGITQSPKYLFRKEGQNVTLSCEQNLNHDAMYWYRQDPGQGLRLIYYSQIVNDFQKGDIAEGYSVSREKKESFPLTVTSAQKNPTAFYLCASSIEGQLRAPLHFGNGTRLTVT.